Listed below are T cell receptor beta chains from one sample, sequenced in a study of CD8+ T cells in alopecia areata. The data were produced by immunoSEQ multiplex PCR, yet TCRdb's version contains in-frame clones alone and is incomplete. The sample contains around 270,000 clones, 58% of which appear only once. The sequencing used CD4+ T cells sorted from blood, collected at week 24, from a patient treated with tofacitinib. These receptor sequences come from a human donor with alopecia areata. Each CDR3 is given with its conserved first and last residue. The D gene is left open where the match is weak. Where a row states a size, it is once, few, many or the class of an expanded clone; other rows omit it.

cdr3_length d_call j_call v_call clone_size cdr3_aa cdr3_nt
15 TRBD1 TRBJ2-5 TRBV11-1 NA CASSSGRDRAETQYF TGTGCCAGCAGCTCGGGCCGGGACAGGGCGGAGACCCAGTACTTC
14 TRBD2 TRBJ2-1 TRBV4-1 NA CASRGLAHYNEQFF TGCGCCAGCCGCGGACTAGCGCACTACAATGAGCAGTTCTTC
13 NA TRBJ2-3 TRBV11-2 NA CASRHTRTDTQYF TGTGCCAGCAGACATACGCGGACGGATACGCAGTATTTT
13 NA TRBJ2-3 TRBV2 NA CASRTTEVDTQYF TGTGCCAGCAGAACTACGGAAGTAGATACGCAGTATTTT
12 NA TRBJ1-2 TRBV25-1 NA CASNGQPYGYTF TGTGCCAGCAACGGACAGCCCTATGGCTACACCTTC
13 NA TRBJ1-1 TRBV7-2 few CASSLQGGKKAFF TGTGCCAGCAGCTTACAGGGCGGGAAAAAAGCTTTCTTT
15 NA TRBJ1-6 TRBV18 NA CASSLTGPPNSPLHF TGTGCCAGCTCACTGACAGGCCCGCCTAATTCACCCCTCCACTTT
16 TRBD2 TRBJ2-7 TRBV9 NA CASSVVASGPTYEQYF TGTGCCAGCAGCGTAGTGGCTAGCGGGCCTACCTACGAGCAGTACTTC
15 NA TRBJ2-2 TRBV19 NA CASTLGLAEAGELFF TGTGCCAGTACTCTAGGCCTAGCTGAGGCCGGGGAGCTGTTTTTT
15 NA TRBJ2-7 TRBV9 NA CASSGSGGPQREQYF TGTGCCAGCAGCGGATCCGGAGGGCCCCAACGCGAGCAGTACTTC
15 NA TRBJ1-5 TRBV6-5 NA CASSYSGGSNQPQHF TGTGCCAGCAGTTACTCGGGGGGAAGCAATCAGCCCCAGCATTTT
19 TRBD1 TRBJ1-1 TRBV28 NA CATITPQYPTTGRSTEAFF TGTGCCACCATAACTCCCCAATACCCCACGACAGGGCGTAGTACTGAAGCTTTCTTT
15 TRBD2 TRBJ2-7 TRBV19 NA CASRKPGTSDYEQYF TGTGCCAGTAGGAAACCCGGGACTAGCGACTACGAGCAGTACTTC
15 TRBD1 TRBJ2-1 TRBV7-2 NA CASSFFPGGGNEQFF TGTGCCAGCAGCTTTTTTCCAGGGGGTGGTAATGAGCAGTTCTTC
15 NA TRBJ1-5 TRBV7-2 NA CASSQRANRDQPQHF TGTGCCAGCAGCCAAAGGGCCAACCGTGATCAGCCCCAGCATTTT
16 NA TRBJ1-6 TRBV5-1 NA CASSDLFDSNNSPLHF TGCGCCAGTTCGGATTTATTCGACAGTAATAATTCACCCCTCCACTTT
14 NA TRBJ1-2 TRBV6-5 NA CASSYRQGYNGYTF TGTGCCAGCAGTTACCGGCAGGGCTATAATGGCTACACCTTC
12 NA TRBJ2-5 TRBV30 once CAWSPGGETQYF TGTGCCTGGAGCCCAGGGGGGGAGACCCAGTACTTC
15 NA TRBJ1-6 TRBV30 NA CAWSPMGPTNSPLHF TGTGCCTGGAGTCCGATGGGACCTACTAATTCACCCCTCCACTTT
12 TRBD1 TRBJ2-7 TRBV29-1 once CSVGGQGYEQYF TGCAGCGTGGGGGGACAGGGCTACGAGCAGTACTTC
13 NA TRBJ1-1 TRBV5-1 few CASSLGVNTEAFF TGCGCCAGCAGCTTGGGTGTGAACACTGAAGCTTTCTTT
15 NA TRBJ1-2 TRBV4-3 NA CASSQDNVRGLGYTF TGCGCCAGCAGCCAAGATAACGTGAGGGGACTTGGCTACACCTTC
11 NA TRBJ1-1 TRBV7-8 NA CASSPLVEAFF TGTGCCAGCAGCCCGTTAGTAGAAGCTTTCTTT
11 TRBD1 TRBJ2-5 TRBV29-1 NA CSATGGETQYF TGCAGCGCGACAGGGGGGGAGACCCAGTACTTC
13 NA TRBJ1-1 TRBV25-1 few CASSEQAYTEAFF TGTGCCAGCAGTGAACAGGCTTACACTGAAGCTTTCTTT
13 TRBD2 TRBJ2-1 TRBV5-6 few CASSSSGGVSQFF TGTGCCAGCAGCTCTAGCGGGGGGGTCTCTCAGTTCTTC
13 NA TRBJ2-5 TRBV29-1 NA CSVEVDRRETQYF TGCAGCGTTGAAGTCGACAGGCGAGAGACCCAGTACTTC
13 TRBD2 TRBJ2-4 TRBV7-2 NA CASTLGGENIQYF TGTGCCAGCACCCTGGGGGGGGAAAACATTCAGTACTTC
14 NA TRBJ2-2 TRBV5-1 NA CASSLTDNTGELFF TGCGCCAGCAGCTTGACAGACAACACCGGGGAGCTGTTTTTT
15 NA TRBJ2-3 TRBV30 NA CAWSLRGTGADTQYF TGTGCCTGGAGTTTGCGGGGCACGGGGGCAGATACGCAGTATTTT
12 NA TRBJ1-1 TRBV30 NA CAWSGGNTEAFF TGTGCCTGGAGTGGGGGTAACACTGAAGCTTTCTTT
19 TRBD1 TRBJ1-2 TRBV30 NA CAWATPLHPTGKGYYGYTF TGTGCCTGGGCCACCCCCCTACACCCGACAGGGAAGGGCTACTATGGCTACACCTTC
15 TRBD1 TRBJ2-1 TRBV28 NA CASSSGTGISNEQFF TGTGCCAGCAGTTCCGGGACAGGGATAAGCAATGAGCAGTTCTTC
15 NA TRBJ2-2 TRBV30 NA CAWRFDPRDTGELFF TGTGCCTGGAGATTTGACCCGAGGGACACCGGGGAGCTGTTTTTT
14 TRBD1 TRBJ2-4 TRBV18 NA CASSPLQGKNIQYF TGTGCCAGCTCACCTTTACAGGGGAAAAACATTCAGTACTTC
16 NA TRBJ1-1 TRBV4-1 NA CASSLTRGRGNTEAFF TGCGCCAGCAGCCTGACCAGGGGCCGAGGGAACACTGAAGCTTTCTTT
14 NA TRBJ2-5 TRBV28 NA CASSLGGVEETQYF TGTGCCAGCAGTTTAGGCGGGGTGGAAGAGACCCAGTACTTC
15 NA TRBJ1-5 TRBV5-1 NA CASSLDGGRNQPQHF TGCGCCAGCAGCTTGGACGGCGGACGCAATCAGCCCCAGCATTTT
12 NA TRBJ2-5 TRBV30 few CAWSVREGEQYF TGTGCCTGGAGTGTACGTGAGGGGGAGCAGTACTTC
15 TRBD1 TRBJ2-7 TRBV4-3 NA CASSQGDRGTHEQYF TGCGCCAGCAGCCAAGGGGACAGGGGTACCCACGAGCAGTACTTC
14 NA TRBJ1-5 TRBV2 NA CASSSQNSPQPQHF TGTGCCAGCAGTTCGCAAAACTCCCCTCAGCCCCAGCATTTT
18 TRBD2 TRBJ2-5 TRBV7-6 once CASSLVLATSGGDETQYF TGTGCCAGCAGCTTAGTTTTGGCGACTAGCGGGGGGGATGAGACCCAGTACTTC
13 NA TRBJ1-1 TRBV7-2 NA CASSYQRETEAFF TGTGCCAGCAGCTATCAACGAGAAACTGAAGCTTTCTTT
15 NA TRBJ1-2 TRBV4-3 NA CASSQAAAGAYGYTF TGCGCCAGCAGCCAAGCGGCGGCTGGGGCTTATGGCTACACCTTC
13 NA TRBJ2-5 TRBV5-1 NA CASSLLSEETQYF TGCGCCAGCAGCTTGTTATCTGAAGAGACCCAGTACTTC
13 NA TRBJ2-7 TRBV18 few CASSSDLVGEQYF TGTGCCAGCTCATCCGACCTGGTAGGCGAGCAGTACTTC
14 NA TRBJ1-5 TRBV7-2 few CASSLSRDGQPQHF TGTGCCAGCAGCTTATCCCGGGACGGTCAGCCCCAGCATTTT
8 NA TRBJ1-2 TRBV6-1 NA CASSEPHF TGTGCCAGCAGTGAACCGCACTTC
11 TRBD2 TRBJ2-3 TRBV4-3 few CASGGEGTQYF TGCGCCAGTGGCGGGGAGGGTACGCAGTATTTT
13 NA TRBJ1-1 TRBV29-1 NA CSVRWARDTEAFF TGCAGCGTGCGATGGGCGAGGGACACTGAAGCTTTCTTT
16 NA TRBJ2-3 TRBV7-2 NA CASSVVLRGGTDTQYF TGTGCCAGCAGTGTAGTATTACGCGGGGGCACAGATACGCAGTATTTT
16 NA TRBJ1-2 TRBV12-5 NA CASGLVRGNPNYGYTF TGTGCTAGTGGTTTGGTACGGGGAAATCCTAACTATGGCTACACCTTC
15 NA TRBJ2-1 TRBV30 NA CAWSVAGSSYNEQFF TGTGCCTGGAGTGTAGCAGGAAGCTCCTACAATGAGCAGTTCTTC
12 NA TRBJ1-2 TRBV29-1 NA CSVRTENYGYTF TGCAGCGTCAGAACAGAAAACTATGGCTACACCTTC
15 NA TRBJ1-2 TRBV5-6 NA CASSSIERPLYGYTF TGTGCCAGCAGCTCGATCGAGCGCCCGCTATATGGCTACACCTTC
14 NA TRBJ2-7 TRBV2 NA CASSEDSSSYEQYF TGTGCCAGCAGTGAGGACAGTTCGTCCTACGAGCAGTACTTC
16 TRBD1 TRBJ1-2 TRBV4-1 NA CASSFRTGRSAVGYTF TGCGCCAGCAGCTTCCGGACAGGGCGATCGGCAGTTGGCTACACCTTC